The entry below describes one T cell receptor (beta chain). Its antigen is as yet unknown. Here immunoSEQ multiplex PCR was the method, and the copy in TCRdb shows in-frame clones only, minus some. The table lists some 130,000 clones, around 90% of them singletons. Germline assignment: CDR1 LGHNA and CDR2 YNFKEQ. V was cut by 1 base and J by 5 bases, with 14 bases left in between. CDR3 length equals 15 residues. This specimen belongs to a study of T cell responses to AZD1222 COVID-19 vaccine. Overall study results and limits: Just a handful of people given AZD1222 tested seropositive at baseline.

Sample: peripheral blood, taken on day 0 of AZD1222 vaccination. This chain links TRBV4-2 with TRBJ2-5, with D uncertain. The TCR sequence derives from an adult in good health. The CDR3 bases are TGTGCCAGCAGCCAAGGGACGTTAAAGGGTGAGACCCAGTACTTC. Its protein product is CASSQGTLKGETQYF.